Presented here are 20 T cell receptor beta chains from one specimen sequenced in a study of blood T cell repertoires in COVID-19. Assay used: immunoSEQ multiplex PCR; TCRdb lists only in-frame clones, some missing. The sample holds roughly 70,000 clones; less than 75% are singletons and the top ten take less than 25%. Material: peripheral blood. The receptors were sampled from a man in his sixties with acute or convalescent COVID-19.

The chain couples TRBV6-5 to TRBJ1-2; 8 bases are a match to TRBD1. Trimming at V came to 5 bases and at J to 3 bases, leaving 8 bases not matched to a gene. The CDR3 is made up of 15 amino acids. Looked up from germline, CDR1 is MNHEY and CDR2 is SVGAGI. The CDR3 DNA sequence: TGTGCCAGCAGTCGACAGGGGAAAGGAGACTATGGCTACACCTTC. Its protein product is CASSRQGKGDYGYTF.

The chain employs TRBV11-1 and TRBJ1-1; maybe TRBD1 (5 bases). There are 13 residues in the CDR3. Trimming took 1 base from V and 7 from J, leaving 10 bases between them. Germline V gene lookup returns CDR1 SGHAT and CDR2 FQDESV (reference sequence). The CDR3, as DNA: TGTGCCAGCAGCTTAGAAAGGCAGGGTGAAGCTTTCTTT. Encoded protein: CASSLERQGEAFF.

This clone was picked up a small number of times. The chain is built from TRBV19 and TRBJ2-6; 11 nucleotides line up with TRBD1. This CDR3 has 15 amino acids. J gave up 2 bases and V 8 bases, and 2 bases lay outside the gene matches. Per the germline V gene, CDR1 is LNHDA and CDR2 is SQIVND (reference sequence). CDR3 loop: CASADRGPGANVLTF. The CDR3 region has the DNA TGTGCCAGTGCGGACAGGGGGCCTGGGGCCAACGTCCTGACTTTC.

The gene calls are TRBV5-6 and TRBJ1-3; D is ambiguous. Deletions cut 4 bases from V and 4 bases from J, with 18 bases between. Per the germline V gene, CDR1 is SGHDT and CDR2 is YYEEEE. The CDR3 sequence is 16 residues long. CDR3 protein: CASSRDGRREGNTIYF. DNA of the CDR3: TGTGCCAGCAGCCGAGACGGGAGAAGAGAAGGAAACACCATATATTTT.

This clone was observed a single time. The chain combines TRBV10-3 with TRBJ2-5; D might be TRBD2 (5 bases). This CDR3 spans 15 amino acids. Per the germline V gene, CDR1 is ENHRY and CDR2 is SYGVKD. The V end lost 6 bases, the J end lost 2 bases, and 16 bases lay between the germline ends. The CDR3 DNA sequence: TGTGCCATCAGGTCTTCTAGCCAGAGTCAAGAGACCCAGTACTTC. This sequence encodes CAIRSSSQSQETQYF.

This chain uses TRBV5-1 with TRBJ2-5; 8 bases are a match to TRBD2. J was trimmed by 3 bases and V by 3 bases; bases with no gene match: 10. Germline-derived CDR1 and CDR2 are SGHRS and YFSETQ. CDR3 length: 16 residues. The CDR3 is CASSSSSGGGEETQYF. DNA of the CDR3: TGCGCCAGCAGCTCGTCGAGCGGGGGTGGGGAAGAGACCCAGTACTTC.

The chain combines TRBV30 with TRBJ1-6; 8 nucleotides align to TRBD1. Germline CDR1 and CDR2: GTSNPN and SVGIG (reference sequence). The CDR3 consists of 14 residues. V dropped 3 bases and J dropped 6; count of bases not matched to a gene: 4. This CDR3 reads CAWSGQGFNSPLHF. CDR3 nucleotide sequence: TGTGCCTGGAGCGGACAGGGTTTTAATTCACCCCTCCACTTT.

The sample holds one count of this clone. The rearrangement joins TRBV10-2 to TRBJ2-1, with D possibly matching TRBD2 (6 bases). CDR3 size: 15 residues. The V gene lost 3 bases and the J gene lost 8 bases, with 17 bases spanning the gap. CDR1 is WSHSY and CDR2 is SAAADI in the germline V gene. DNA of the CDR3: TGCGCCAGCAGTGACAGGCGGGATGAAAGCGATGAGCAGTTCTTC. Translation: CASSDRRDESDEQFF.

The V call is TRBV2, the J call TRBJ1-2; TRBD1 matches at 8 bases. With V trimmed by 7 bases and J by 8 bases, 15 bases remained unmatched. Germline-derived CDR1 and CDR2 are SNHLY and FYNNEI. The CDR3 extends over 15 amino acids. The CDR3 DNA sequence: TGTGCCAGCATAGAAGCGGGCAGGGGGCGCGTCGGCTACACCTTC. Translated, it gives CASIEAGRGRVGYTF.

This clone was counted a single time. The chain has TRBV7-9 and TRBJ2-5; 7 bases are a match to TRBD1. CDR3 length equals 18 residues. CDR1 SEHNR and CDR2 FQNEAQ come from the germline V gene (reference sequence). The junction had 14 bases not matched to a gene; V was cut back by 2 bases and J by 2 bases. CDR3 DNA sequence: TGTGCCAGCAGCTTATTGCGACGAACGGGACAGCTTCAAGAGACCCAGTACTTC. Translating it yields CASSLLRRTGQLQETQYF.

This chain links TRBV9 with TRBJ1-1, with 9 positions matching TRBD1. V was pared by 2 bases and J by 6 bases, with 5 bases of the junction left unmatched. Germline values: CDR1 SGDLS, CDR2 YYNGEE. CDR3 length: 14 amino acids. CDR3 protein: CASSVGQGTSEAFF. CDR3 DNA sequence: TGTGCCAGCAGCGTGGGACAGGGAACTTCTGAAGCTTTCTTT.

This chain links TRBV30 with TRBJ2-2, with D perhaps matching TRBD2 (6 bases). The ends were cut back, 3 bases at V and 5 bases at J, with 13 bases in the middle. The CDR3 has 14 residues. Germline V gives CDR1 GTSNPN, CDR2 SVGIG (reference sequence). The CDR3 reads CAWRIGEVTGELFF. The CDR3 DNA reads TGTGCCTGGAGAATAGGGGAGGTAACCGGGGAGCTGTTTTTT.

The chain carries TRBV3-1 (or the pseudogene TRBV3-2) and TRBJ2-7; 8 bases fit TRBD2. This CDR3 has 16 amino acids. The germline CDR1 and CDR2 sequences are LGHDT and YNNKEL (reference sequence). V shed 2 bases, J shed 0 bases, and the junction held 6 bases outside the gene matches. For the CDR3, the DNA is TGTGCCAGCAGCCAAAACCCGGGAGGGAGCTCCTACGAGCAGTACTTC. This codes for CASSQNPGGSSYEQYF.

This clone has just one count. The chain recombines TRBV9 with TRBJ2-4; D possibly corresponds to TRBD1 (5 bases). Germline loops: CDR1 SGDLS, CDR2 YYNGEE. Trimming shortened V by 3 bases and J by 0 bases, and 16 bases separated the two germline ends. The CDR3 has 17 amino acids. CDR3 residues: CASSASDRELAKNIQYF. DNA for the CDR3: TGTGCCAGCAGCGCCTCTGACAGAGAGCTAGCCAAAAACATTCAGTACTTC.

In the case of this clone: Other DNA sequences in this sample translate to the same CDR3. The V and J genes are TRBV11-1 and TRBJ1-3; no clear D. V shed 2 bases and J shed 0 bases, with 5 bases lying between them. This CDR3 region has 14 residues. Germline loops: CDR1 SGHAT, CDR2 FQDESV (reference sequence). CDR3 amino acids: CASSLSISGNTIYF. As DNA, the CDR3 is TGTGCCAGCAGCTTAAGCATCTCTGGAAACACCATATATTTT.

V is TRBV5-1 and J is TRBJ2-3, with TRBD2 matching over 7 bases. CDR1 and CDR2 from the germline V gene are SGHRS and YFSETQ. The length of the CDR3 is 16 residues. The ends lost 4 bases at V and 0 bases at J; junction bases unmatched: 8. The CDR3 coding sequence is TGCGCCAGCAGCATGATTAGCGGGTCTAGCACAGATACGCAGTATTTT. Translating gives CASSMISGSSTDTQYF.

The genes are TRBV6-6 and TRBJ2-3; 8 bases align to TRBD1. V dropped 6 bases and J dropped 5; count of bases not matched to a gene: 10. The CDR3 loop spans 15 amino acids. In germline, CDR1 is MNHNY, CDR2 SVGAGI (reference sequence). The CDR3 reads CASRGIGQGQDTQYF. The CDR3 DNA follows: TGTGCCAGCAGAGGAATCGGACAGGGTCAAGATACGCAGTATTTT.

The chain uses TRBV6-2 or TRBV6-3 and TRBJ2-3, with 8 positions matching TRBD2. Germline V gene lookup returns CDR1 MNHEY and CDR2 SVGEGT. Losses at the gene ends were 7 bases for V and 2 bases for J; bases not matched to a gene: 8. The CDR3 sequence is 15 residues long. DNA of the CDR3: TGTGCCAGCATCCCCGGGGGGGAACCCACAGATACGCAGTATTTT. This sequence encodes CASIPGGEPTDTQYF.

The gene calls are TRBV6-5 and TRBJ2-3; perhaps TRBD2 as D (5 bases). The CDR3 extends over 14 amino acids. Germline loops: CDR1 MNHEY, CDR2 SVGAGI. V lost 5 bases to trimming and J lost 3 bases, with 12 bases between them. The CDR3 region is CASSRSRGTDTQYF. CDR3 bases: TGTGCCAGCAGTCGTTCCCGGGGTACAGATACGCAGTATTTT.

This chain joins TRBV19 and TRBJ2-3; D is undetermined. This CDR3 region has 14 residues. CDR1 and CDR2 (germline): LNHDA, SQIVND (reference sequence). Between the trimmed V and J ends, which lost 3 bases and 5 bases, there was a span of 12 bases. CDR3 sequence: CASSISRAEDTQYF. The CDR3 coding sequence is TGTGCCAGTAGTATCTCGCGCGCGGAAGATACGCAGTATTTT.